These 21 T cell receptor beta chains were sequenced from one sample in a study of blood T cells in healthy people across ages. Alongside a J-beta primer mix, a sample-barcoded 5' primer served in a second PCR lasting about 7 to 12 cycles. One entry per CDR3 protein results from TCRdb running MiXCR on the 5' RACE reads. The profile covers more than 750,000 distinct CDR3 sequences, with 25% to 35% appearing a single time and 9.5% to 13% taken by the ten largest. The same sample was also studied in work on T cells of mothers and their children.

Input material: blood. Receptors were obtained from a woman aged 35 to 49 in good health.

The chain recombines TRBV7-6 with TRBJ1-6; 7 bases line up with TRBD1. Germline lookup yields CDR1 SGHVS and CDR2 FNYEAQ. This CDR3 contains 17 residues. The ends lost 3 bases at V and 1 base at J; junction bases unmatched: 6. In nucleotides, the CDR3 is TGTGCCAGCAGCTTCAGACAGGGATGGTCCTATAATTCACCCCTCCACTTT. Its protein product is CASSFRQGWSYNSPLHF.

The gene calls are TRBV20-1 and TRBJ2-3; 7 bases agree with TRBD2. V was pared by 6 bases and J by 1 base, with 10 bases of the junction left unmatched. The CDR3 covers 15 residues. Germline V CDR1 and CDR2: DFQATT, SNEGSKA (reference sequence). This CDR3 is CSATPGRAGTDTQYF. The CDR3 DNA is TGCAGTGCAACCCCAGGGAGGGCAGGCACAGATACGCAGTATTTT.

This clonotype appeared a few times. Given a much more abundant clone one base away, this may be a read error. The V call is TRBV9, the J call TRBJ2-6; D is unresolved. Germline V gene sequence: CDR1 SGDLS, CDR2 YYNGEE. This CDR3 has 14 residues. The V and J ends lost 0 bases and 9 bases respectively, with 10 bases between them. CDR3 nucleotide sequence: TGTGCCAGCAGCGTAGGATGGGGTAACAACGTCCTGACTTTC. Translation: CASSVGWGNNVLTF.

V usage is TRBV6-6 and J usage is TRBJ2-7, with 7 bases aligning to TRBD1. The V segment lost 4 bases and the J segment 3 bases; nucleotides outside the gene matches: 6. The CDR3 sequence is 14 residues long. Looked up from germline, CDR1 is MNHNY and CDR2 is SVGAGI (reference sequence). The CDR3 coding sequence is TGTGCCAGCAGTTCTTCCCGGACAGGCTACGAGCAGTACTTC. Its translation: CASSSSRTGYEQYF.

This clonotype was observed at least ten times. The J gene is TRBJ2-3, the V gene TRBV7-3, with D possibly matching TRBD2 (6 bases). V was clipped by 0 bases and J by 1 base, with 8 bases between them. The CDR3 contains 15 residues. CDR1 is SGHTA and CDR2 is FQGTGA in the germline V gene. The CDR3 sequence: CASSLTAGRTDTQYF. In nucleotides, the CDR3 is TGTGCCAGCAGCTTAACGGCGGGGCGCACAGATACGCAGTATTTT. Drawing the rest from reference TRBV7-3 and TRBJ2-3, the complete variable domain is GAGVSQTPSNKVTEKGKYVELRCDPISGHTALYWYRQSLGQGPEFLIYFQGTGAADDSGLPNDRFFAVRPEGSVSTLKIQRTERGDSAVYLCASSLTAGRTDTQYFGPGTRLTVL.

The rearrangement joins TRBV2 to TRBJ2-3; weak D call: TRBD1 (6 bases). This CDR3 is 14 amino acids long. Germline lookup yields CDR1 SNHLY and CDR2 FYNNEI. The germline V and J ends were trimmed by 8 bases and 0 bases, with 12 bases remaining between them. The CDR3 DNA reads TGTGCCAGCGATCCGGGACATAGCACAGATACGCAGTATTTT. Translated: CASDPGHSTDTQYF.

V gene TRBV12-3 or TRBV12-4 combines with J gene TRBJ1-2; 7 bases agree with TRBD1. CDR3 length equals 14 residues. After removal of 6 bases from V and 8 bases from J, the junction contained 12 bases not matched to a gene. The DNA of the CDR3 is TGTGCCAGCAGCCTCCTACAGGGGCTGTTCGGCTACACCTTC. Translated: CASSLLQGLFGYTF.

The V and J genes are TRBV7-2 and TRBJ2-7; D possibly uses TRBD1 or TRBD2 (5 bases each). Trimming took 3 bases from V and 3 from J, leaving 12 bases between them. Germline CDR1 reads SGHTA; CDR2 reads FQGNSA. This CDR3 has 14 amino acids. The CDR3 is CASSFSGAFYEQYF. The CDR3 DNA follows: TGTGCCAGCAGCTTTTCCGGGGCTTTCTACGAGCAGTACTTC.

In DNA, the CDR3 is TGTGCCTGGAGTCCCGGGGACAGGGTAACTGAAGCTTTCTTT. Protein product: CAWSPGDRVTEAFF. This chain joins TRBV30 and TRBJ1-1; 9 nucleotides match TRBD1. After removal of 2 bases from V and 5 bases from J, the junction contained 6 bases not matched to a gene. Per germline, CDR1 GTSNPN and CDR2 SVGIG (reference sequence). CDR3 size: 14 residues.

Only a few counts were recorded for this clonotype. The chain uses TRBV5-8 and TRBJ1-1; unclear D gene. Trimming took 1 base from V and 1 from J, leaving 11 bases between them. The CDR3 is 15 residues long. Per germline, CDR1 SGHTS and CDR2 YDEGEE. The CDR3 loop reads CASSLRRNANTEAFF. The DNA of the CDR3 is TGTGCCAGCAGCTTGAGAAGGAACGCGAACACTGAAGCTTTCTTT.

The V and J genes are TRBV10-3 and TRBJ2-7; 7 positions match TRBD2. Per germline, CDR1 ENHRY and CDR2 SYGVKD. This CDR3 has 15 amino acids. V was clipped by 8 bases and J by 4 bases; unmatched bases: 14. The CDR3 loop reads CAISEREGPSYEQYF. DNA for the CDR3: TGTGCCATCTCCGAAAGGGAGGGACCCTCATACGAGCAGTACTTC.

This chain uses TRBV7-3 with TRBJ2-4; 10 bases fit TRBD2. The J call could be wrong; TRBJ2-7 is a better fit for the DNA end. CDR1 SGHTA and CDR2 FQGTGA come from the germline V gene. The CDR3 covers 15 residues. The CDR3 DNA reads TGTGCCAGCAGCCTCGAACTAGCGGGGCGTGGCGAGCAGTACTTC. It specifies CASSLELAGRGEQYF.

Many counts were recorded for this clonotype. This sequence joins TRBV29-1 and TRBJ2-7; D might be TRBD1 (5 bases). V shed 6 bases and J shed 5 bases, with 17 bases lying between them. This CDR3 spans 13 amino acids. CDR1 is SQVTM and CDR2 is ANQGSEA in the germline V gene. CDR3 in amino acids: CSVLGQGVNEQYF. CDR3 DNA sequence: TGCAGCGTATTGGGCCAGGGTGTTAACGAGCAGTACTTC.

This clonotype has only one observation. The CDR3 coding sequence is TGCAGCGTTGGGACCTCCTACGAGCAGTTCTTC. Translating it yields CSVGTSYEQFF. This chain connects TRBV29-1 to TRBJ2-1, with D unclear. The V end lost 4 bases, the J end lost 10 bases, and 11 bases lay between the germline ends. Germline lookup yields CDR1 SQVTM and CDR2 ANQGSEA. The CDR3 extends over 11 amino acids.

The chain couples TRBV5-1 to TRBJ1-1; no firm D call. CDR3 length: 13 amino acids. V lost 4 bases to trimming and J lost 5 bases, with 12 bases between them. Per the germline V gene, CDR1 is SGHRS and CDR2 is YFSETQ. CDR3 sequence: CASSHNPQTEAFF. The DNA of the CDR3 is TGCGCCAGCAGCCACAACCCGCAGACTGAAGCTTTCTTT.

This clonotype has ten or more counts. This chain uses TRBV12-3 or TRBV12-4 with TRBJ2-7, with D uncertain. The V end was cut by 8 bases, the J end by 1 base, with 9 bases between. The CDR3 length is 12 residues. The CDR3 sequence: CASALISYEQYF. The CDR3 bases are TGTGCCAGCGCACTCATTTCCTACGAGCAGTACTTC.

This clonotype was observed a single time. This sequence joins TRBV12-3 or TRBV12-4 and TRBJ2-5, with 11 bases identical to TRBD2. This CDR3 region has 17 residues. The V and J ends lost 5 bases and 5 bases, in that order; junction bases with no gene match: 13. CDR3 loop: CASSRTLAGGLTETQYF. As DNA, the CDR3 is TGTGCCAGCAGTCGTACCCTAGCGGGGGGCCTAACGGAGACCCAGTACTTC.

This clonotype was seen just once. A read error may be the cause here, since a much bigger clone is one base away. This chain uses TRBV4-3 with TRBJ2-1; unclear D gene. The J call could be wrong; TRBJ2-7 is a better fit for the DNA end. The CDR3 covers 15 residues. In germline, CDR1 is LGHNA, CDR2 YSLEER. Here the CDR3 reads CASSQGQVSYNEQYF. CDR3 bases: TGCGCCAGCAGCCAAGGGCAGGTCTCCTACAATGAGCAGTACTTC.

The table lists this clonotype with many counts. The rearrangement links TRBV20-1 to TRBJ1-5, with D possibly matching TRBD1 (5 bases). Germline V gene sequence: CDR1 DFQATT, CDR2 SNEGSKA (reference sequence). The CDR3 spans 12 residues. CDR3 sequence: CSARDSNQPQHF. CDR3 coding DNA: TGCAGCGCCCGGGACAGCAATCAGCCCCAGCATTTT.

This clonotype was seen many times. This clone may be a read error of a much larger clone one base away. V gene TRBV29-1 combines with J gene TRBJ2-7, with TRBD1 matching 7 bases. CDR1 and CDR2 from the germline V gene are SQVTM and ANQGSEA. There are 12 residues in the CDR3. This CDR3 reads CSGEGTAYEQYF. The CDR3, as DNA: TGCAGCGGTGAAGGGACAGCCTACGAGCAGTACTTC.

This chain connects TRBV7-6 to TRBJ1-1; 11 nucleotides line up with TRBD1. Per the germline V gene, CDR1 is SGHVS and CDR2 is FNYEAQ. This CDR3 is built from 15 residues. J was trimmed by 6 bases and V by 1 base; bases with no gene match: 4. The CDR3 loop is CASSLGTGGDSEAFF. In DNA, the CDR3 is TGTGCCAGCAGCTTAGGGACAGGGGGCGACTCTGAAGCTTTCTTT.